One sample yielded the 7 T cell receptor beta chains listed below, sequenced in a study of control samples from healthy donors and cancer patients (TCRdb year 2020). Library method: the immunoSEQ multiplex PCR assay. TCRdb took this table from immuneACCESS and kept in-frame rearrangements with V and J called. Such tables lack part of the clones; where checked against another copy, unresolved V genes explain under half of the gap, and the rest is unexplained. This sample's records show roughly 190,000 clones. Of the sample, about 2.2% falls within the top ten clones. The sample was blood. These receptors all come from a woman aged 25 to 39 in good health.

This chain links TRBV24-1 with TRBJ1-1; no definite D call. Germline V gene lookup returns CDR1 KGHDR and CDR2 SFDVKD. This CDR3 contains 12 residues. V was cut by 3 bases and J by 10 bases, with 11 bases left in between. CDR3 bases: TGTGCCACCAGTGATCCCCCCGGGAGAGCTTTCTTT. This encodes CATSDPPGRAFF.

CDR3 loop: CASSQAHRSNTEAFF. CDR3 DNA sequence: TGTGCCAGCAGCCAAGCTCACAGGTCGAACACTGAAGCTTTCTTT. The chain employs TRBV4-2 and TRBJ1-1; maybe TRBD1 (5 bases). Per germline, CDR1 LGHNA and CDR2 YNFKEQ. CDR3 length equals 15 residues. Trimming took 1 base from V and 1 from J, leaving 10 bases between them.

The chain links TRBV28 to TRBJ2-7, with 9 positions matching TRBD2. Trimming took 2 bases from V and 3 from J; bases not matched to a gene: 5. There are 15 residues in the CDR3. Germline CDR1 MDHEN, CDR2 SYDVKM. CDR3 loop: CASSLASGGNYEQYF. The CDR3, as DNA: TGTGCCAGCAGTTTAGCGAGCGGGGGGAACTACGAGCAGTACTTC.

This chain joins TRBV27 and TRBJ2-2; perhaps TRBD2 as D (5 bases). The ends were cut back, 6 bases at V and 3 bases at J, with 11 bases in the middle. There are 14 residues in the CDR3. The germline V gene has CDR1 MNHEY and CDR2 SMNVEV (reference sequence). Written as DNA, the CDR3 is TGTGCCAGCAGCAGAGGGATAGACACCGGGGAGCTGTTTTTT. This translates into CASSRGIDTGELFF.

This rearrangement joins TRBV11-2 to TRBJ2-3, with D possibly TRBD2 on 6 matching bases. The CDR3 spans 14 residues. Per the germline V gene, CDR1 is SGHAT and CDR2 is FQNNGV. V was shortened by 5 bases and J by 3 bases, with 12 bases between the two germline ends. The CDR3 nucleotides read TGTGCCAGCAGCCCGGGAGCGTTTACAGATACGCAGTATTTT. This codes for CASSPGAFTDTQYF.

The chain joins TRBV6-5 to TRBJ2-7; D may match TRBD1 or TRBD2 (5 bases each). This CDR3 is built from 16 residues. In germline, CDR1 is MNHEY, CDR2 SVGAGI. V was cut by 4 bases and J by 2 bases, with 18 bases left in between. The CDR3 protein is CASSFQVGAGAYEQYF. The CDR3 bases are TGTGCCAGCAGTTTCCAGGTCGGGGCGGGCGCCTACGAGCAGTACTTC.

The chain is built from TRBV4-1 and TRBJ1-2; D might be TRBD1 (6 bases). Between the trimmed V and J ends, which lost 1 base and 6 bases, there was a span of 18 bases. The CDR3 is 16 amino acids. CDR1 and CDR2 (germline): MGHRA, YSYEKL. The CDR3 region has the DNA TGCGCCAGCAGCCAAGTCAACAGGGATGTAGGAAATGGCTACACCTTC. Amino acid sequence: CASSQVNRDVGNGYTF.